Described below is a single T cell receptor (beta chain) sequence and its context. This CDR3 is built from 12 residues. V was cut by 7 bases and J by 2 bases, with 10 bases left in between. Germline V CDR1 and CDR2: SGDLS, YYNGEE. This sample was included in a study of blood T cell repertoires in COVID-19. Study in general: T cells, B-cell-depleted T cells, or PBMCs supplied cDNA or gDNA.

Assay: immunoSEQ multiplex PCR; the TCRdb copy retains only in-frame clones and omits some. In the table there are some 46,000 clones, roughly 86% of which are singletons. The TCR was taken from a man aged 55 to 70 with active COVID-19. The rearrangement links TRBV9 to TRBJ2-7, with D perhaps matching TRBD2 (6 bases). The sequenced sample was peripheral blood. CDR3 DNA: TGTGCCAGCGGACGGACTACCTACGAGCAGTACTTC. Translated, it gives CASGRTTYEQYF.